This T cell receptor (beta chain) derives from a study of beta chain features in type 1 diabetes. Naive, central memory, regulatory and stem cell-like memory cells within the CD4+ compartment were sorted using CD45RO/CCR7/CD25/CD127/CD95/CD27. As concerns this clone: Its matching antigen is unknown.

Reverse transcribing all isolated RNA meant expressed TCRB transcripts were sequenced. Reads from naive, central memory and regulatory T cell samples averaged approximately 3.7 million. Clones were read by immunoSEQ multiplex PCR, and TCRdb kept only the in-frame ones, dropping some. The repertoire holds almost 350,000 clones, around 20% seen once, with 0.035% to 0.055% in the top ten. Per the germline V gene, CDR1 is GTSNPN and CDR2 is SVGIG (reference sequence). The length of the CDR3 is 16 residues. Unmatched junction bases numbered 5, after V lost 1 base and J lost 2 bases. Study results and caveats: TCRB CDR3 length was moderately but significantly reduced in all four CD4+ subsets of Type 1 diabetes patients. PCR might favor shorter templates, but any such skew would affect patients and controls equally.

The sample was naive CD4+ T cells from blood. The sequence was collected from a woman between 18 and 29 years old in good health. The rearrangement uses TRBV30 and TRBJ1-5, with 10 nucleotides matching TRBD1. The CDR3 DNA follows: TGTGCCTGGAGTGGCCCCGGGACAGGGGGCAATCAGCCCCAGCATTTT. The encoded protein is CAWSGPGTGGNQPQHF.